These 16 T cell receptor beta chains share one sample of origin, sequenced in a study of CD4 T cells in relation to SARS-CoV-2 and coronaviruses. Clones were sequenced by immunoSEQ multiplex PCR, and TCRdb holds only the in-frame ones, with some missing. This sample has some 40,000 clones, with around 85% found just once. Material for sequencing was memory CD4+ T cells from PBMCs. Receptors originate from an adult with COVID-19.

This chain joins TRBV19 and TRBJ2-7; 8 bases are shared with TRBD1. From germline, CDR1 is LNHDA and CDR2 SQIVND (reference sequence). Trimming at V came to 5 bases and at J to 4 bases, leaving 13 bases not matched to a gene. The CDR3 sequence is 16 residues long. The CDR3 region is CASSSSSGTGAYEQYF. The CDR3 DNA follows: TGTGCCAGTAGTTCGTCCTCCGGGACAGGAGCTTACGAGCAGTACTTC.

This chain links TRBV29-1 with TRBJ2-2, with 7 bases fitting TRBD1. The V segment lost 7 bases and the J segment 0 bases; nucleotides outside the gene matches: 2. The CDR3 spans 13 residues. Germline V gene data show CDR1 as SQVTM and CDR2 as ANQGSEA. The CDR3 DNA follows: TGCAGCGCGGGACAGCCGAACACCGGGGAGCTGTTTTTT. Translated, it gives CSAGQPNTGELFF.

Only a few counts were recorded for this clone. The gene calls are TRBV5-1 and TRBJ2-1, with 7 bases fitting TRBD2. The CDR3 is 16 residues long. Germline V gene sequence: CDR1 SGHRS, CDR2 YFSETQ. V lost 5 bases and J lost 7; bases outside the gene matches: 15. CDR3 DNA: TGCGCCAGCAGATTTATAGCGGGCCAAACCTCTAATGAGCAGTTCTTC. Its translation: CASRFIAGQTSNEQFF.

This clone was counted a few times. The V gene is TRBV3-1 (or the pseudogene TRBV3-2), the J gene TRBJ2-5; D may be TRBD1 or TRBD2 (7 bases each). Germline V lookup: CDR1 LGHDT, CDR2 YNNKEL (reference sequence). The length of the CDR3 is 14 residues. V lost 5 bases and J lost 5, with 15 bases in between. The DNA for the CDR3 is TGTGCCAGCAGCAGGGGAGGGGGCTCTGAGACCCAGTACTTC. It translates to CASSRGGGSETQYF.

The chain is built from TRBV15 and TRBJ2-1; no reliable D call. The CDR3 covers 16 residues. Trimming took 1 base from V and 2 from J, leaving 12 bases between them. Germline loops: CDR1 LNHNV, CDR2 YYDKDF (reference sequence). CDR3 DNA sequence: TGTGCCACCAGCAGAGGGAAAGCTCGGGCCTACAATGAGCAGTTCTTC. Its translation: CATSRGKARAYNEQFF. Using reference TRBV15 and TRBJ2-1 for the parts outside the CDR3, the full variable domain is DAMVIQNPRYQVTQFGKPVTLSCSQTLNHNVMYWYQQKSSQAPKLLFHYYDKDFNNEADTPDNFQSRRPNTSFCFLDIRSPGLGDTAMYLCATSRGKARAYNEQFFGPGTRLTVL.

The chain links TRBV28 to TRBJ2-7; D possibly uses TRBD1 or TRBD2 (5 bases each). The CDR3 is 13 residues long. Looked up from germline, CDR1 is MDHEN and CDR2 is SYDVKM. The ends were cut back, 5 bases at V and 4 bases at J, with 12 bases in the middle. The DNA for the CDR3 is TGTGCCAGCAGTCGCAGTGGGGGTTACGAGCAGTACTTC. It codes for CASSRSGGYEQYF.

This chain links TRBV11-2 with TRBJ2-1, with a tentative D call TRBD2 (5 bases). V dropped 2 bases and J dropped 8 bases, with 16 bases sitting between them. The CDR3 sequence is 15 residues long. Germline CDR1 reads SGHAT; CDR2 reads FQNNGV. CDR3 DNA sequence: TGTGCCAGCAGCTTACCCGCCTCCGCGGGCCATGAGCAGTTCTTC. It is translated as CASSLPASAGHEQFF.

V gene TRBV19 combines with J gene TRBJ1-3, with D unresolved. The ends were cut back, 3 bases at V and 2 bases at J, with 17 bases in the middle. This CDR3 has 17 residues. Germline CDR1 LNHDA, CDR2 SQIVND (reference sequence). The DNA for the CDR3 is TGTGCCAGTAGTATTTCCGTGTTGGGGTCGGCTGGAAACACCATATATTTT. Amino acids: CASSISVLGSAGNTIYF. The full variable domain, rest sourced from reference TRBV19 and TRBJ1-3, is DGGITQSPKYLFRKEGQNVTLSCEQNLNHDAMYWYRQDPGQGLRLIYYSQIVNDFQKGDIAEGYSVSREKKESFPLTVTSAQKNPTAFYLCASSISVLGSAGNTIYFGEGSWLTVV.

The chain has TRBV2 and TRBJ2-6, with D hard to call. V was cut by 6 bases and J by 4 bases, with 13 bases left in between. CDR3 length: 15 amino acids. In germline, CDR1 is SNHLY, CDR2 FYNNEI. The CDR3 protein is CASSLDFAGANVLTF. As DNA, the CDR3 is TGTGCCAGCAGCCTCGACTTCGCCGGGGCCAACGTCCTGACTTTC.

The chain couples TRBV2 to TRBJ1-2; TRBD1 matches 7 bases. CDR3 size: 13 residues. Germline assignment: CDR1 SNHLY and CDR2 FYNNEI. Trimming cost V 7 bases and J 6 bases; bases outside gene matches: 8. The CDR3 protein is CASTTTRGDGYTF. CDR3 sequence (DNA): TGTGCCAGCACCACAACCAGGGGGGATGGCTACACCTTC.

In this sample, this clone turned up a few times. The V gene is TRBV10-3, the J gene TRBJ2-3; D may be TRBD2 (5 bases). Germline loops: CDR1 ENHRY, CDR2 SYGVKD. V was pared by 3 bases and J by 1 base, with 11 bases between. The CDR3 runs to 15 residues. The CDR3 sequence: CAISEGLAGTDTQYF. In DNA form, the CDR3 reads TGTGCCATCAGTGAAGGGCTAGCAGGCACAGATACGCAGTATTTT.

The CDR3 reads CASSFTRQSYEQYF. The CDR3 bases are TGTGCCAGCAGTTTTACGAGACAATCCTACGAGCAGTACTTC. The chain has TRBV27 and TRBJ2-7; D is unresolved. CDR1 is MNHEY and CDR2 is SMNVEV in the germline V gene (reference sequence). V shed 3 bases and J shed 1 base, with 10 bases lying between them. The length of the CDR3 is 14 residues.

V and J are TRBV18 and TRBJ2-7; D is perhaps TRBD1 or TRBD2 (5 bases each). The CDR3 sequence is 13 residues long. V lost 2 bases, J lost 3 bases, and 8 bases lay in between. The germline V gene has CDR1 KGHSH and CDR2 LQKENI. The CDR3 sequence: CASSPGDGYEQYF. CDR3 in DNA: TGTGCCAGCTCACCAGGGGACGGCTACGAGCAGTACTTC.

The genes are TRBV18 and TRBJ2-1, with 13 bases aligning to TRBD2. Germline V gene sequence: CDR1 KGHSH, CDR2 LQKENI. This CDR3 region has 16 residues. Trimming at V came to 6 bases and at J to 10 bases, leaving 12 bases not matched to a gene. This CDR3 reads CASSPALAGGPREQFF. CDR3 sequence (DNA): TGTGCCAGCTCTCCGGCACTAGCGGGAGGGCCTAGGGAGCAGTTCTTC. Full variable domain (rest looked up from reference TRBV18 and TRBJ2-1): NAGVMQNPRHLVRRRGQEARLRCSPMKGHSHVYWYRQLPEEGLKFMVYLQKENIIDESGMPKERFSAEFPKEGPSILRIQQVVRGDSAAYFCASSPALAGGPREQFFGPGTRLTVL.

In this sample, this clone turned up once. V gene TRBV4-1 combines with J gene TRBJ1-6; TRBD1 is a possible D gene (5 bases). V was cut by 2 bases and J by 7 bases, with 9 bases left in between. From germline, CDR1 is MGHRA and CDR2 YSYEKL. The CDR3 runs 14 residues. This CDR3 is CASSQQGGNSPLHF. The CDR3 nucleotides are TGCGCCAGCAGCCAACAGGGAGGAAATTCACCCCTCCACTTT.

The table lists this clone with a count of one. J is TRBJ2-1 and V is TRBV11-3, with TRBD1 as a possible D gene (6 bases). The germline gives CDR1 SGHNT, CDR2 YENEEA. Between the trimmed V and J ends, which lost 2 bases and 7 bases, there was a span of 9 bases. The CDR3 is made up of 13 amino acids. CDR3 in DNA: TGTGCCAGCAGCTTACTACAGGGAAATGAGCAGTTCTTC. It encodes CASSLLQGNEQFF.